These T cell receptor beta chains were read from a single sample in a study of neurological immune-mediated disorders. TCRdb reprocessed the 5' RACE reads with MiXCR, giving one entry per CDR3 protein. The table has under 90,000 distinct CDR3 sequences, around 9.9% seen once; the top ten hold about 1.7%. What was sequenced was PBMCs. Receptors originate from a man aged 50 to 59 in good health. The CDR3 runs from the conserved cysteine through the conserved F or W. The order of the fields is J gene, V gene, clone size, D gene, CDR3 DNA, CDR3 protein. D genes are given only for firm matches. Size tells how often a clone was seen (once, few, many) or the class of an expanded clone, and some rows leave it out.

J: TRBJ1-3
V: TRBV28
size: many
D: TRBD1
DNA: TGTGCCAGCAGTCCTGGACAGGCTCTTTCTGGAAACACCATATATTTT
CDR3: CASSPGQALSGNTIYF

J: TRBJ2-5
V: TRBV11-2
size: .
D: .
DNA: TGTGCCAGCACCCGAGGGGGGCTAAGGGAGGAGACCCAGTACTTC
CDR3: CASTRGGLREETQYF

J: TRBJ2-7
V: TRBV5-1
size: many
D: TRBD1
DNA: TGCGCCAGCAGCGAGCCGGGACAGACCTACGAGCAGTACTTC
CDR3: CASSEPGQTYEQYF

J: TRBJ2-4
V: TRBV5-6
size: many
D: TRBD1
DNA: TGTGCCAGCAGCTTGGCCAACAGGGGGCGTGACATTCAGTACTTC
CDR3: CASSLANRGRDIQYF

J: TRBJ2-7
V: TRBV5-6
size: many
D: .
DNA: TGTGCCAGCAGTTGGGGGCGCGGGCAAAGTTACGAGCAGTACTTC
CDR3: CASSWGRGQSYEQYF

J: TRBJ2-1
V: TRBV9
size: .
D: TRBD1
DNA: TGTGCCAGCAGCGAAGAGGGACAGGGGCGGATTGAGCAGTTCTTC
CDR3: CASSEEGQGRIEQFF

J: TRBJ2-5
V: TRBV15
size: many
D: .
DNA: TGTGCCACCAGCTCTCAAAACAGCGGAGAGACCCAGTACTTC
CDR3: CATSSQNSGETQYF

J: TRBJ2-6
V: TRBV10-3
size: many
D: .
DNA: TGTGCCATCAGTTCGCTAGGCTCTGGGGCCAACGTCCTGACTTTC
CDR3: CAISSLGSGANVLTF

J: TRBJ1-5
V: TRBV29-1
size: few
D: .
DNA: TGCAGCGTTGAATTAGGGGACAATCAGCCCCAGCATTTT
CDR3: CSVELGDNQPQHF

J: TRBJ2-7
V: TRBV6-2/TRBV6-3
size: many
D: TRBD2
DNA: TGTGCCAGCAGTTACCGTGGACTAGCGGGGACCTACGAGCAGTACTTC
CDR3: CASSYRGLAGTYEQYF

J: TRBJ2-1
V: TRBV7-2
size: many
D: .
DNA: TGTGCCAGCAGCTCCCCCCGGGCTAGCTCCTACAATGAGCAGTTCTTC
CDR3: CASSSPRASSYNEQFF

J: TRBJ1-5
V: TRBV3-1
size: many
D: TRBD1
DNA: TGTGCCAGCAGCCATGGCGACAGGGGCCATCAGCCCCAGCATTTT
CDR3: CASSHGDRGHQPQHF

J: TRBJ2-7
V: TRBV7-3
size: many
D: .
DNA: TGTGCCAGCAGCCCTCAGGGTCCCAACGAGCAGTACTTC
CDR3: CASSPQGPNEQYF

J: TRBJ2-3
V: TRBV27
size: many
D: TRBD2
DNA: TGTGCCAGCAGCCCCCCTAGCGGGAGGGCCGGCACAGATACGCAGTATTTT
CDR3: CASSPPSGRAGTDTQYF

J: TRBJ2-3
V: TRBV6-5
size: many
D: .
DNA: TGTGCCAGCAGCCCCAATCTGGCAGATACGCAGTATTTT
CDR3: CASSPNLADTQYF

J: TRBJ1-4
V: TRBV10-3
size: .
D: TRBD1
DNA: TGTGCCATCAGACCGGACAGGGGTAGTGAAAAACTGTTTTTT
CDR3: CAIRPDRGSEKLFF

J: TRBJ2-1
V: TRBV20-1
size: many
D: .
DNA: TGCAGTGAAAGCGGCGCCCGGGTGAATGAGCAGTTCTTC
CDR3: CSESGARVNEQFF

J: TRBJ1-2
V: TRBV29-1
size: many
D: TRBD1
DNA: TGCAGCGCCGGGACAGCCGCTTCCTATGGCTACACCTTC
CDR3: CSAGTAASYGYTF

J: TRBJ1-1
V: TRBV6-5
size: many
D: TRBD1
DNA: TGTGCCAGCAGTTTCCCGGGACAGGGGGCCTCGGCTTTCTTT
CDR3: CASSFPGQGASAFF

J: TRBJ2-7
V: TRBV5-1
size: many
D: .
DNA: TGCGCCAGCGCCCGGGAAATTGGGTCCTACGAGCAGTACTTC
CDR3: CASAREIGSYEQYF

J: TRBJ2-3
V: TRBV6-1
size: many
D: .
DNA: TGTGCCAGCAGCAACGAGGGATGGGGTCAGGGTACGCAGTATTTT
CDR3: CASSNEGWGQGTQYF

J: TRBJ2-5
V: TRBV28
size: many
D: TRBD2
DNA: TGTGCCAGCAGTTCTCCTAGCGGGGGCCAAGAGACCCAGTACTTC
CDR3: CASSSPSGGQETQYF

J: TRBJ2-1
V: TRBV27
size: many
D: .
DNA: TGTGCCAGCAGTTTGTCAGGAGAGAGCTCCTACAATGAGCAGTTCTTC
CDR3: CASSLSGESSYNEQFF

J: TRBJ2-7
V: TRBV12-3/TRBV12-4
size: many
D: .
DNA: TGTGCCAGCAGCACGACACTCGAAGCCTACGAGCAGTACTTC
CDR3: CASSTTLEAYEQYF

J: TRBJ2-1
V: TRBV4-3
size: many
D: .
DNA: TGCGCCAGCAGCCAAGTTCATGGTGGGAGCGGTTACAATGAGCAGTTCTTC
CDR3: CASSQVHGGSGYNEQFF

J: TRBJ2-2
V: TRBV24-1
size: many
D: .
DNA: TGTGCCACCAGTGATTTCAATGGGAACACCGGGGAGCTGTTTTTT
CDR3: CATSDFNGNTGELFF

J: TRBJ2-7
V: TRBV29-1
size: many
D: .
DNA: TGCAGCGTTGAAGTTGGGGGGGCGCACGAGCAGTACTTC
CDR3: CSVEVGGAHEQYF

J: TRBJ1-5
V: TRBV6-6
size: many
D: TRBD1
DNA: TGTGCCAGCAGTAACGACAGGGTACCTCAGCCCCAGCATTTT
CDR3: CASSNDRVPQPQHF

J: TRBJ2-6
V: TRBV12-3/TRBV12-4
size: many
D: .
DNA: TGTGCCAGCACCCAGGGGTGGGGTCCTGGGGCCAACGTCCTGACTTTC
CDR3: CASTQGWGPGANVLTF

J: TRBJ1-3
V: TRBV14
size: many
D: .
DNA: TGTGCCAGCAGCCCCCTCCGGGAAGGAAACACCATATATTTT
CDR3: CASSPLREGNTIYF

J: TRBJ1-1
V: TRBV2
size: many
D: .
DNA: TGTGCCAGATTACCCGTCCAGTGGGGGCTGAACACTGAAGCTTTCTTT
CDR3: CARLPVQWGLNTEAFF

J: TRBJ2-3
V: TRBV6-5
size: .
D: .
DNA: TGTGCCAGCAGTTTCACAGATAGTGGCACAGATACGCAGTATTTT
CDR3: CASSFTDSGTDTQYF

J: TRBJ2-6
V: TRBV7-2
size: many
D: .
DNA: TGTGCCAGCAGCTTATGGGGGGGCTACTCTGGGGCCAACGTCCTGACTTTC
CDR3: CASSLWGGYSGANVLTF

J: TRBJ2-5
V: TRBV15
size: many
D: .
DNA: TGTGCCACCAGCAGAGAAACCGGGGAAGAGACCCAGTACTTC
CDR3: CATSRETGEETQYF

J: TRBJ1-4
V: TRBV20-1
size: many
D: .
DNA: TGCAGTGCTAGAGATCAAACTGCAACTAATGAAAAACTGTTTTTT
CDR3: CSARDQTATNEKLFF

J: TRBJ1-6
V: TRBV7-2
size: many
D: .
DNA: TGTGCCAGCAGCGGACGAAGGGGGACCCTCCACTTT
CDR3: CASSGRRGTLHF

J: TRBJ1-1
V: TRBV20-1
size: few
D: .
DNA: TGCAGTGCTAGAATCGGGGGGCTCACTGAAGCTTTCTTT
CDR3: CSARIGGLTEAFF

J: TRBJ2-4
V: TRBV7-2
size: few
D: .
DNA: TGTGCCAGCAGCTTAGATCGAGGGGTTACGAACATTCAGTACTTC
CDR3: CASSLDRGVTNIQYF

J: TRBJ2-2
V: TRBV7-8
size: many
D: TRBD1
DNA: TGTGCCAGCAGCCAAGGGACAGCCGGGGAGCTGTTTTTT
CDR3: CASSQGTAGELFF